In this sample, the clone carrying this T cell receptor beta chain turned up a few times. V was clipped by 0 bases and J by 0 bases, with 8 bases between them. There are 15 residues in the CDR3. Germline V gene sequence: CDR1 SGHTA, CDR2 FQGNSA. The source of the sample is a study of T cells of healthy individuals. TCRdb itself ran the 5' RACE reads through MiXCR, one entry per CDR3 protein. The sample has around 83,000 distinct CDR3 sequences; about 5% are singletons. The chain has TRBV7-2 and TRBJ1-1; no clear D. The TCR originated in a female donor in good health. DNA for the CDR3: TGTGCCAGCAGCTTAGCTTCACAGCTGAACACTGAAGCTTTCTTT. Translating it yields CASSLASQLNTEAFF.